Described below is a single T cell receptor (beta chain) sequence and its context. No cognate antigen has been identified for it. No clone much larger than this one lies a single base away; base qualities are absent. These data originate in a study of cytomegalovirus exposure and HLA in healthy donors (dated by TCRdb to 2017 to 2019). Background on the whole study: An earlier analysis of 550 to 700 of the donors reported 250 to 300 Gb of sequence data and 117 million unique TCR beta sequences from about 179 million T cells. Besides the first cohort of roughly 700 subjects, a separate validation cohort made up of roughly 120 different subjects was used. Roughly 310 gigabases of sequencing data and 78 million or so unique TCR sequences were included in an early release covering over 600 HLA-typed donors. Four or five DR-DQ haplotypes were treated as single units for association and clustering because of strong linkage in the cohort. An earlier analysis of 587 of the donors used high-throughput TCR beta sequencing to judge whether each TCR beta V gene segment behaved as functional or pseudogenic. Every discovery cohort repertoire had been produced on one sequencing platform. To study patterns of TCR occurrence, a later analysis re-analyzed previously published TCR beta repertoires from around 670 donors and added high-resolution HLA genotyping. Rather than using new phenotypic data, the later analysis identified candidate immune exposures from TCR beta sequences and from how often those sequences occurred across donors. Genome-wide SNP genotypes for about three fifths of the roughly 670 donors were used in a later genetic analysis, which treated that subset as a discovery cohort. Among around 400 genotyped donors of the cohort, an average of approximately 240,000 unique TCR beta nucleotide sequences was sequenced per donor, of which 15% to 20% were non-productive. Typing coverage differed by locus: A, B, C, DRB1 and DQB1 were typed in about 620-630 donors, DQA1 in about 560, DPA1 in around 600, and DPB1 in 472. Among the roughly 400 genotyped donors, approximately 82% belonged to the genetic ancestry cluster associated with self-reported Caucasian donors. Donor age, sex, ethnicity and CMV serostatus were compiled alongside the repertoire data. HLA typing covered class I and class II loci at four-digit resolution. The study was designed to test whether signatures of past pathogen exposure could be identified by cataloging public T cell receptors. To predict cytomegalovirus infection status, the study combined high-throughput TCR immunosequencing, statistical association of individual TCRs with disease status, and machine learning. Using immunosequencing, the study profiled T cell repertoires from 550 to 750 subjects and related those repertoires to cytomegalovirus serostatus. What the research found in general, with its limitations: The classifier was reported to diagnose cytomegalovirus status with high specificity and sensitivity in both the original and validation cohorts. In this cohort, only TCR beta chains were sequenced, and detectable features were limited by the absence of alpha or paired-chain data. A later genetic analysis associated a missense DCLRE1C variant with V-gene and J-gene trimming of TCR beta chains, and an independent cohort replicated the association. The 87-base-pair reads could not distinguish some IMGT-functional V segments, including TRBV6-2 and TRBV6-3, so those segments were excluded. The authors suggested that the approach could potentially be generalized to other disease states and immunological phenotypes. Across donors, most TCR sequences were observed very rarely, whereas some public TCRs were present in many individuals. The study gave a list of 150 to 200 TCR beta chains associated with cytomegalovirus. A cluster of highly shared sequence variants was judged likely to be a technical artifact of the sequencing pipeline. When HLA alleles, especially DR and DQ, strongly co-occurred, attributing TCR associations to individual alleles was difficult. Immune exposure information for the cohort was limited to CMV serostatus. Broadly in line with IMGT annotations, most TCR beta V segments showed up in productive rearrangements about 87% or about 30% of the time in an earlier analysis of several hundred of the donors. In a later analysis, TCR association rates were found to vary across HLA loci, with the most associated TCRs seen for DRB1 alleles and the fewest for HLA-C alleles. A further reported finding was that TCR beta sequences accurately predicted the HLA-A and HLA-B alleles for most subjects in the first cohort. Most CMV-associated TCR beta chains appeared to be HLA-restricted in a later analysis, and the HLA associations seemed to be driven largely by CMV exposure. Roughly uniform sequencing depth across donors was assumed in presence/absence analyses, although this assumption may not hold. Compared with the roughly 700-donor mean, donors in an Asian-associated ancestry cluster had fewer N-insertions in productive TCRs, according to a later genetic analysis. Compared with equally common non-associated chains, HLA-associated TCR beta chains in a later analysis were more clonally expanded and had lower generation probabilities. In a later analysis, 15,000 to 20,000 TCR beta sequences were associated with specific HLA alleles at a false discovery rate of 0.05. Because HLA typing was missing for some donors at each locus, association tests included only the typed subset. Correlated functional status among segregating V segments might be attributable to linkage disequilibrium, but an unknown experimental factor could not be ruled out. Because counts were too low, seventeen rarely observed V segments, including chromosome 9 orphons, were excluded from the earlier analysis of a few hundred of the donors. A few of the identified cytomegalovirus-associated TCR beta chains were confirmed in vitro to be specific for cytomegalovirus antigens. Several of the top co-occurrence clusters appeared to be linked to parvovirus B19, influenza, CMV and Epstein-Barr virus, according to a later analysis.

The cohort consisted of 666 healthy bone marrow donors. At the time of sampling, every cohort member was nominally healthy, though immune exposures that went unrecorded were likely present. The donor tested CMV seronegative, placing the donor among the approximately 400 seronegative members of the cohort. A peripheral blood sample was provided by each donor, and peripheral blood mononuclear cells were used for TCR beta sequencing. Genomic DNA was extracted from the blood cell samples with the Qiagen DNeasy Blood Extraction Kit. The CDR3 goes from the cysteine to the phenylalanine over 13 residues. Kept here is only the CDR3 DNA, which spans 39 bases and is read in frame from base 1. A distance of 10 bases separates the germline ends of V and J, which lose 5 bases and 5 bases respectively. Via the germline V gene, CDR1 is MNHEY and CDR2 SVGAGI. The method was the immunoSEQ multiplex PCR assay. For the multiplex PCR, a mixture combining 60 forward primers for TCR Vbeta segments and 13 reverse primers for TCR Jbeta segments was used. The CDR3 region of rearranged TCR beta genes was amplified from genomic DNA with a multiplex PCR assay. Amplified TCR beta libraries were sequenced as 87-base-pair reads on the Illumina HiSeq System. The published analysis was carried out like this. A later analysis tallied around 80 million unique TCR beta chains across the approximately 670 repertoires, and some 10 million of those chains were shared by two or more donors. Raw reads were error-corrected and collapsed into unique sequences by a nearest-neighbor algorithm in which closely related sequences were merged to remove PCR and sequencing errors. Alignment of CDR3 sequences to IMGT reference sequences was used to assign V, D and J gene segments. For a sequence to be retained, at least a six-nucleotide match to both a V gene segment and a J gene segment was required. A rearrangement was called productive if the CDR3 had no stop codons and remained in frame with V and J, and every other rearrangement was called non-productive. Following IMGT convention, CDR3 was defined as the stretch from the second conserved V-encoded cysteine up to the conserved J-encoded phenylalanine. The earlier analysis of 587 of the donors excluded sequences that lacked an unambiguous match to a single V gene segment. An earlier analysis of 587 of the donors called V segments functional above 56.7% productive rearrangements and segregating when the between-donor standard deviation exceeded 5%. A statistical classification framework was built to diagnose cytomegalovirus status from the catalog of TCR beta chain sequences. In a later analysis, TCR nucleotide sequences were compared against IMGT/GENE-DB human TR gene sequences so that V and J genes could be assigned. A later analysis assigned CDR3 sequences and most-parsimonious VDJ recombination scenarios with the TCRdist pipeline. A later analysis defined each TCR beta chain by its CDR3 amino acid sequence plus V-gene family, and excluded reads lacking a unique V-gene family. To address suspected cross-contamination and a sequencing artifact, a later analysis removed a few hundred highly shared, low-generation-probability nucleotide sequences. A later analysis calculated a clonal expansion index for each public chain from normalized within-repertoire ranks of inferred template counts. In a later analysis, generation probabilities were computed using a VDJ recombination model fitted to out-of-frame rearrangements, and the results were checked against IGoR. A later analysis scored TCR-TCR, TCR-HLA and TCR-CMV co-occurrence with hypergeometric tests, applying a repertoire-size bias correction to TCR pairs. To estimate false discovery rates, a later analysis permuted the HLA or CMV assignments 20 times. In a later analysis, co-occurring TCRs were grouped using DBSCAN, with TCRdist sequence similarity added in when clustering inside HLA-allele-positive subsets. Repertoires with fewer than 30,000 or more than 120,000 public chains were left out of co-occurrence clustering, as were about five repertoires with anomalous nucleotide sharing. The immuneACCESS repertoire file appears here via TCRdb, limited to in-frame rearrangements. These files lack a portion of the clones; in checked studies, under half of the deficit traces to unresolved V genes, and the cause of the others is not known. V and J calls and clone size follow that table, whereas D and trimming were derived from the DNA. Counted in this sample were approximately 160,000 clones; roughly 75% of them appeared once. 4.9% of the sample goes to the ten largest clones.

The receptor chain draws on TRBV6-5 and TRBJ1-5, with the D gene not confidently named. Sequences were obtained from PBMCs. The receptor was derived from a male donor in good health and CMV-seronegative. The CDR3: CASSEVGDQPQHF. The sequence in DNA is TGTGCCAGCAGTGAAGTTGGAGATCAGCCCCAGCATTTT.